This section outlines one TCR beta chain sequence together with its context. As yet, its antigen is unknown. The CDR3 covers 14 residues. Germline lookup yields CDR1 MDHEN and CDR2 SYDVKM. Trimming took off 6 bases at V and 4 bases at J, with 15 bases between the two ends. The PCR was carried out with 60 Vbeta primers and 13 Jbeta primers. The assay was immunoSEQ multiplex PCR, and TCRdb's table has in-frame clones only and misses some. Altogether fewer than 250,000 clones are present, around 87% being singletons, with the ten largest covering approximately 1.1%. The data belong to a study of cytomegalovirus exposure and HLA in healthy donors. Study-level results: In a later analysis, several top co-occurrence clusters appeared linked to parvovirus B19, influenza, CMV and Epstein-Barr virus. A later analysis associated 15,000 to 20,000 TCR beta sequences with HLA alleles at a 0.05 false discovery rate. Researchers reported in a later analysis that a missense DCLRE1C variant was tied to TCR beta V- and J-gene trimming. Listed as cytomegalovirus-associated were 150 or so TCR beta chains.

The clonotype was recovered from a boy between 2 and 10 years old in good health and CMV-seronegative. The chain employs TRBV28 and TRBJ2-5, with D maybe TRBD2 (5 bases). Sequenced: PBMCs. CDR3 loop: CASRFRGRIETQYF. The CDR3, as DNA: TGTGCCAGCAGGTTCCGGGGTAGGATAGAGACCCAGTACTTC.